Below are 16 T cell receptor beta chains sequenced from a single sample in a study of blood T cells in healthy people across ages. Using a J-beta primer mix together with a sample-barcoded 5' primer, a second PCR was run for roughly 7 to 11 cycles. Via MiXCR, TCRdb re-called the 5' RACE reads, giving one row per CDR3 protein. The sample records 600,000 or so distinct CDR3 sequences, less than 60% being singletons. The specimen was blood. These receptor sequences come from a man aged 80 or over in good health.

V gene TRBV11-2 combines with J gene TRBJ2-1; 9 nucleotides agree with TRBD2. Germline trimming cut 2 bases from V and 11 bases from J; bases unmatched to any gene: 10. The CDR3 has 15 amino acids. Germline-derived CDR1 and CDR2 are SGHAT and FQNNGV. CDR3: CASSLRGSSGDKQFF. The CDR3 bases are TGTGCCAGCAGCTTAAGGGGGTCTAGCGGGGATAAGCAGTTCTTC.

V usage is TRBV27 and J usage is TRBJ2-7; the D gene is possibly TRBD1 (6 bases). Germline CDR1 MNHEY, CDR2 SMNVEV (reference sequence). Trimming stripped 5 bases from V and 5 bases from J, with 19 bases between. The CDR3 covers 15 residues. CDR3 amino acids: CASSPQGRGVDEQYF. DNA for the CDR3: TGTGCCAGCAGTCCACAGGGAAGAGGAGTCGACGAGCAGTACTTC.

This clonotype was seen many times. The chain combines TRBV9 with TRBJ2-3; no reliable D call. Trimming pared 3 bases from V and 4 bases from J, leaving 6 bases between. The length of the CDR3 is 12 residues. Per the germline V gene, CDR1 is SGDLS and CDR2 is YYNGEE. CDR3 DNA sequence: TGTGCCAGCAGCGCGTTCGCAGATACGCAGTATTTT. Translation gives CASSAFADTQYF.

This clonotype was picked up a small number of times. The rearrangement links TRBV9 to TRBJ1-1; 11 nucleotides match TRBD1. The CDR3 has 14 residues. Unmatched junction bases numbered 2, after V lost 4 bases and J lost 3 bases. Germline CDR1 and CDR2: SGDLS and YYNGEE. In nucleotides, the CDR3 is TGTGCCAGCAGCACGGGACAGGGGGACACTGAAGCTTTCTTT. Translation: CASSTGQGDTEAFF.

In this sample, this clonotype turned up many times. The J gene is TRBJ2-5, the V gene TRBV6-5; no firm D call. Trimming removed 0 bases at V and 0 bases at J, with 11 bases between. The CDR3 totals 16 residues. CDR1 MNHEY and CDR2 SVGAGI come from the germline V gene. Here the CDR3 reads CASSYSARTYQETQYF. The CDR3 coding sequence is TGTGCCAGCAGTTACTCTGCCAGGACCTACCAAGAGACCCAGTACTTC.

This clonotype was counted only a few times. The chain carries TRBV5-1 and TRBJ2-3; maybe TRBD2 (6 bases). The CDR3 covers 14 residues. V dropped 7 bases and J dropped 0 bases, with 12 bases sitting between them. Germline V gene data show CDR1 as SGHRS and CDR2 as YFSETQ. The CDR3 protein is CASYGRESTDTQYF. In DNA, the CDR3 is TGCGCCAGCTACGGACGGGAGAGCACAGATACGCAGTATTTT.

This sequence joins TRBV27 and TRBJ2-5; unclear D gene. Trimming removed 2 bases from V and 5 bases from J, with 12 bases in between. This CDR3 spans 14 amino acids. Per the germline V gene, CDR1 is MNHEY and CDR2 is SMNVEV (reference sequence). The CDR3: CASSLHQTRETQYF. The CDR3 DNA is TGTGCCAGCAGTTTACACCAGACCAGGGAGACCCAGTACTTC.

The rearrangement links TRBV20-1 to TRBJ2-1, with TRBD2 as a possible D gene (6 bases). Germline loops: CDR1 DFQATT, CDR2 SNEGSKA (reference sequence). V gave up 2 bases and J gave up 6 bases, with 20 bases separating them. The CDR3 length is 16 residues. The CDR3, as DNA: TGCAGTGCTAGACGCTCTTCGTCTAGCGTAGGCAATGAGCAGTTCTTC. Encoded protein: CSARRSSSSVGNEQFF.

This clonotype was seen a few times. The chain combines TRBV7-2 with TRBJ2-7; possibly TRBD1 for D (6 bases). The J call may be mistaken, given a closer DNA end match to TRBJ2-5. The CDR3 sequence is 14 residues long. The germline CDR1 and CDR2 sequences are SGHTA and FQGNSA. CDR3 sequence reads: CASSRTGLRETQYF. CDR3 bases: TGTGCCAGCAGCCGTACAGGGTTACGAGAGACCCAGTACTTC.

This chain links TRBV7-2 with TRBJ1-1; the match to TRBD1 covers 10 bases. Germline trimming cut 5 bases from V and 8 bases from J; bases unmatched to any gene: 2. This CDR3 is 12 amino acids long. CDR1 and CDR2 (germline): SGHTA, FQGNSA. CDR3 DNA sequence: TGTGCCAGCAGCCCGGACAGGGGGGAAGCTTTCTTT. Protein product: CASSPDRGEAFF.

Here the CDR3 reads CSAGRGAVQETQYF. In DNA form, the CDR3 reads TGCAGTGCAGGCCGGGGAGCGGTCCAAGAGACCCAGTACTTC. The V and J genes are TRBV20-1 and TRBJ2-5, with a tentative D call TRBD2 (5 bases). CDR1 and CDR2 (germline): DFQATT, SNEGSKA (reference sequence). Trimming took off 6 bases at V and 1 base at J, with 15 bases between the two ends. The CDR3 is 14 residues long.

The sample holds a few counts of this clonotype. This chain connects TRBV9 to TRBJ1-1; weak D call: TRBD1 (5 bases). V was pared by 0 bases and J by 0 bases, with 6 bases between. The length of the CDR3 is 14 residues. The germline CDR1 and CDR2 sequences are SGDLS and YYNGEE. CDR3 sequence: CASSVAGMNTEAFF. The DNA for the CDR3 is TGTGCCAGCAGCGTAGCAGGGATGAACACTGAAGCTTTCTTT.

The DNA of the CDR3 is TGTGCCAGCAGCCCTGGACTAGCGGGGCTCGGGGATACGCAGTATTTT. As protein: CASSPGLAGLGDTQYF. The chain joins TRBV7-8 to TRBJ2-3, with 12 bases that match TRBD2. CDR1 is SGHVS and CDR2 is FQNEAQ in the germline V gene. V shed 5 bases, J shed 6 bases, and the junction held 9 bases outside the gene matches. This CDR3 has 16 amino acids.

This clonotype came up once. This chain joins TRBV12-3 or TRBV12-4 and TRBJ2-3; D is perhaps TRBD1 or TRBD2 (5 bases each). V lost 2 bases to trimming and J lost 2 bases, with 14 bases between them. The CDR3 has 16 residues. CDR3 loop: CASSLTGRLTTDTQYF. The CDR3 bases are TGTGCCAGCAGTTTAACGGGACGCCTCACCACAGATACGCAGTATTTT.

This clonotype was detected once. This sequence joins TRBV7-2 and TRBJ1-4, with D possibly matching TRBD1 (6 bases). CDR1 and CDR2 (germline): SGHTA, FQGNSA. The V gene lost 5 bases and the J gene lost 10 bases, with 14 bases spanning the gap. The CDR3 length is 13 residues. In DNA form, the CDR3 reads TGTGCCAGCAGCCACAGAAAGGGGGGAAAACTGTTTTTT. Residues: CASSHRKGGKLFF. Full variable domain (missing parts from reference TRBV7-2 and TRBJ1-4): GAGVSQSPSNKVTEKGKDVELRCDPISGHTALYWYRQSLGQGLEFLIYFQGNSAPDKSGLPSDRFSAERTGGSVSTLTIQRTQQEDSAVYLCASSHRKGGKLFFGSGTQLSVL.

V gene TRBV4-3 combines with J gene TRBJ1-2, with no clear D. The CDR3 has 14 amino acids. With 3 bases removed from V and 3 bases from J, the gap between germline ends came to 11 bases. Germline V gene lookup returns CDR1 LGHNA and CDR2 YSLEER. DNA of the CDR3: TGCGCCAGCAGCCAGGTTCTTTTGGACTATGGCTACACCTTC. Amino acids: CASSQVLLDYGYTF.